This T cell receptor (beta chain) appears in the sequencing data of a study of T cell repertoires in cytomegalovirus infection. Each CDR3 protein is one row after TCRdb ran MiXCR on the reads. The data contain just under 550,000 distinct CDR3 sequences, approximately 26% of them singletons. Study-wide results and caveats: Public TCR beta family frequency separated CMV-and-HLA carriers, including in an independent cohort.

This clonotype was found many times. Its target is not known. Per the germline V gene, CDR1 is SGHTA and CDR2 is FQGNSA. The CDR3 runs to 11 residues. V lost 6 bases to trimming and J lost 5 bases, with 7 bases between them. The TCR comes from a human donor in good health (CMV status not recorded). Some clones in this sample may be carry-over from other donors' samples. The chain couples TRBV7-2 to TRBJ2-5; D is unclear. The sequencing sample was made of PBMCs. CDR3 DNA: TGTGCCAGCAGATCTGGTGAGACCCAGTACTTC. Its protein product is CASRSGETQYF.